A selection of T cell receptor beta chains follows, all from one sample in a study of blood T cell repertoires in COVID-19. Repertoires were generated with immunoSEQ multiplex PCR, while TCRdb's copy carries only in-frame clones and drops some. Seen here are around 290,000 clones, about 89% observed once, and the top ten hold around 2.2%. The source material was peripheral blood. These receptors were collected from a woman in her twenties or thirties with COVID-19, enrolled during active disease. The CDR3 runs from the conserved cysteine through the conserved F or W. A D gene is named only where the DNA matches it firmly. Rows may omit the clone size; those that give it use once, few, many or a size class.

>TRBV10-2|NA|NA
CASSGARGEQETQYF
>TRBV28|NA|NA
CASSVWGANQPQHF
>TRBV21-1|NA|NA
CASSKEFWTSGISYNEQFF
>TRBV7-6|TRBD1|NA
CASSTYKQGARPGGELFF
>TRBV19|TRBD2|NA
CASSIPRTSGKDEQFF
>TRBV5-1|TRBD1|NA
CASSLGGWAEAFF
>TRBV5-1|TRBD2|once
CASRLAGPEGELFF
>TRBV7-9|NA|NA
CASSSDSSNQPQHF
>TRBV5-1|TRBD1|NA
CASSPGGFPSTDTQYF
>TRBV3-1/TRBV3-2|TRBD1|NA
CASSLQRPGTASSGNTIYF
>TRBV30|TRBD1|NA
CAWRTGGNQPQHF
>TRBV12-2|NA|NA
CASRLAFSREVRLRTQYF
>TRBV27|NA|NA
CASSFSGKFNYGYTF
>TRBV5-4|NA|few
CASSLDLRLGAYEQYF
>TRBV3-1/TRBV3-2|TRBD2|NA
CASSQGLAGLPTGDTQYF
>TRBV6-5|NA|once
CASSYSIDRNTEAFF
>TRBV11-2|NA|NA
CASSSLGTIYF
>TRBV3-1/TRBV3-2|TRBD1|NA
CASSQEDRLAETQYF
>TRBV5-5|TRBD2|NA
CASSLAPSGGEQFF
>TRBV27|NA|few
CASSLYGGLVEKLFF
>TRBV5-1|NA|few
CASSLEIAGEKEKLFF
>TRBV15|NA|once
CATSRDLQAGSNQPQHF
>TRBV19|NA|NA
CASQAPWGGPKTNPLSGANVLTF
>TRBV6-1|NA|NA
CASSEGWQGSYEQYF
>TRBV6-6|NA|NA
CASMLKGVNTEAFF
>TRBV12-5|TRBD1|NA
CASGLVLGQGATEAFF
>TRBV7-9|NA|NA
CASSSDRLNEKLFF
>TRBV28|TRBD1|NA
CASSGTDRFGNIQYF
>TRBV29-1|NA|NA
CSVGSTYEQYF
>TRBV5-6|NA|NA
CASSLGGRQPQHF
>TRBV7-2|NA|NA
CASSFRASPTRTGELFF
>TRBV11-2|TRBD2|few
CASSPIGAGGTGELFF
>TRBV10-1|TRBD1|NA
CASSPDREGEKLFF
>TRBV3-1/TRBV3-2|NA|NA
CASSPPAGVNEKLFF
>TRBV5-4|TRBD2|NA
CASSPGAGGYQETQYF
>TRBV27|NA|NA
CASSPRGTNEKLFF
>TRBV10-3|TRBD1|NA
CAITRQGPRFGYTF
>TRBV7-2|TRBD1|NA
CASSVGQGESYGYTF
>TRBV30|TRBD2|NA
CAWRTSGRPSSYNEQFF
>TRBV5-1|TRBD2|NA
CASSWGTRGSYNEQFF
>TRBV7-2|NA|NA
CASSFAGNTEAFF
>TRBV30|TRBD2|NA
CASAGTSGSSWAGELFF
>TRBV30|TRBD1|few
CAWGVVRDRGQDTQYF
>TRBV4-1|TRBD2|NA
CASSGLAGYNEQFF
>TRBV5-1|NA|once
CASSLEAGFVQGEQFF
>TRBV20-1|TRBD2|medium-sized
CSASLGLASGELFF
>TRBV19|NA|NA
CASSIDLSWASEYNEQFF
>TRBV27|NA|NA
CASSLRGMNTEAFF
>TRBV7-2|NA|NA
CASSLTGSPLHF
>TRBV6-4|TRBD1|once
CASSDGGQGVTDTQYF
>TRBV28|TRBD1|NA
CASTFGQENQPQHF